This paragraph covers one T cell receptor (beta chain) sequence. Its target is unknown. The data stem from a study of cytomegalovirus exposure and HLA in healthy donors. Amplification used 60 Vbeta primers and 13 Jbeta primers. Assay used: immunoSEQ multiplex PCR; TCRdb lists only in-frame clones, some missing. The top ten clones hold approximately 1% of a sample with over 200,000 clones, approximately 90% of them seen once. Per the germline V gene, CDR1 is MRHNA and CDR2 is SNTAGT. This CDR3 comprises 12 residues. V lost 3 bases and J lost 8, with 10 bases in between. Broader study findings: Looking again later, the authors saw that most CMV-associated TCR beta chains seemed HLA-restricted. When analyzed later, a missense DCLRE1C variant was found to be linked to TCR beta V- and J-gene trimming. Prior analysis indicated that the majority of TCR beta V segments exhibited productivity approximately 87% or approximately 30% of the time. It was taken for granted in presence/absence analyses that sequencing depth across donors was roughly uniform.

This TCR was sampled from a woman in her late teens or twenties in good health and CMV-seronegative. V and J are TRBV6-4 and TRBJ1-2; the D gene is possibly TRBD1 (5 bases). Sequencing was done on a sample of PBMCs. The CDR3 DNA is TGTGCCAGCAGTGATCGGACATCGGGCTACACCTTC. Translating gives CASSDRTSGYTF.